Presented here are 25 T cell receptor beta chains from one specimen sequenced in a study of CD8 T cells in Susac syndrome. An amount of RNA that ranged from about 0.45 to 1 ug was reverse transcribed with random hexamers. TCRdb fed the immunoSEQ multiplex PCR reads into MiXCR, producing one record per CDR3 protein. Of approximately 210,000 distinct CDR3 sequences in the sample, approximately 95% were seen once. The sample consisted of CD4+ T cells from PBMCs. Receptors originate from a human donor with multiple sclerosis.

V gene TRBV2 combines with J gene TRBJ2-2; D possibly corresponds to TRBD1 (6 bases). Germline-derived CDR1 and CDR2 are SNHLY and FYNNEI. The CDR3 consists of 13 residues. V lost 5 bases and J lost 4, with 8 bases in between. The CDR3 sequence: CASSKDSTGELFF. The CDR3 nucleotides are TGTGCCAGCAGTAAGGACAGCACCGGGGAGCTGTTTTTT.

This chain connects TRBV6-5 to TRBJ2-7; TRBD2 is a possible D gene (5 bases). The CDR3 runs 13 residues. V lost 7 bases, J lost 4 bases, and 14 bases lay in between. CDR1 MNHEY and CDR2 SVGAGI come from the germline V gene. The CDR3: CASTSDSMYEQYF. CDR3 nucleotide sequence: TGTGCCAGCACGTCGGACTCCATGTACGAGCAGTACTTC.

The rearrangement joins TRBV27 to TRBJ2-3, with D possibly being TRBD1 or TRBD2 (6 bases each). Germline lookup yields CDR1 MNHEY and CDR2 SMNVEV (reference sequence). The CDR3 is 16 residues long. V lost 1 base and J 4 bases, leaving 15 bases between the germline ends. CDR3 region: CASSLWRGASPDTQYF. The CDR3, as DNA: TGTGCCAGCAGTTTATGGAGGGGGGCCTCGCCAGATACGCAGTATTTT.

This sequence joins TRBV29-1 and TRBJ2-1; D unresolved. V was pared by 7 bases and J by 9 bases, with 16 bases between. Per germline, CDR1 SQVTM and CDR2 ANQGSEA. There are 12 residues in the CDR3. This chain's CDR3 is CSADTVLFEQFF. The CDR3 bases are TGCAGCGCCGACACCGTCTTGTTTGAGCAGTTCTTC.

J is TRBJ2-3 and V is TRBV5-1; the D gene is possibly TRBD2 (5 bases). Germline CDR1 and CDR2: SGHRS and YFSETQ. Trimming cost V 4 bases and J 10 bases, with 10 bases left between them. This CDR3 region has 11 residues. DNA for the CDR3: TGCGCCAGCAGCACGACTATTGCGCAGTATTTT. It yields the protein CASSTTIAQYF.

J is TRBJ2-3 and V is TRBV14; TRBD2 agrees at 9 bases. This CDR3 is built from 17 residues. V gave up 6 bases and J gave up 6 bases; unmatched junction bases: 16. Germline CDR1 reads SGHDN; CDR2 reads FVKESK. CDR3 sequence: CASSRREGLNKADTQYF. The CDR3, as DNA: TGTGCCAGCAGTCGGCGGGAGGGCCTCAACAAGGCGGATACGCAGTATTTT.

DNA of the CDR3: TGTGCCAGCAGCGTAGCACAGGGGATTAGCACAGATACGCAGTATTTT. Translated: CASSVAQGISTDTQYF. The rearrangement uses TRBV9 and TRBJ2-3; 7 nucleotides match TRBD1. The CDR3 sequence is 16 residues long. Germline values: CDR1 SGDLS, CDR2 YYNGEE. Unmatched junction bases numbered 4, after V lost 0 bases and J lost 0 bases.

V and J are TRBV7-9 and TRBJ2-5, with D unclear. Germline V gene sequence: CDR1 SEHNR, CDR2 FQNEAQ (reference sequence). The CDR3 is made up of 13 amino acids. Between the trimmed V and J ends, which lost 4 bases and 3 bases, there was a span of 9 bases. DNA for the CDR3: TGTGCCAGCAGCTCCCAGGCCGAAGAGACCCAGTACTTC. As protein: CASSSQAEETQYF.

CDR3 protein: CASTQRLWRGRETQYF. For the CDR3, the DNA is TGTGCCAGCACCCAGAGGCTTTGGAGGGGGAGGGAGACCCAGTACTTC. This sequence joins TRBV12-3 or TRBV12-4 and TRBJ2-5, with D possibly called TRBD1 or TRBD2 (6 bases each). Trimming removed 7 bases from V and 5 bases from J, with 23 bases in between. CDR3 size: 16 residues.

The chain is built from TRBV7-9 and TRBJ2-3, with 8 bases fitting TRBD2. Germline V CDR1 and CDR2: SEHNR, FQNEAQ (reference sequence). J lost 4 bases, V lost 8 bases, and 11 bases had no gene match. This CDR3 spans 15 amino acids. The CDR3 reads CASSERERSADTQYF. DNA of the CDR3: TGTGCCAGCTCAGAGCGGGAGCGGTCCGCAGATACGCAGTATTTT.

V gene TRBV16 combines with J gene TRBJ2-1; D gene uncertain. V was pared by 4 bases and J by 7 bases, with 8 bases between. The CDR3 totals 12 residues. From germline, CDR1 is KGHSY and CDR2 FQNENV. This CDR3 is CASSPNQNEQFF. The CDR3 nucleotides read TGTGCCAGCAGCCCGAATCAGAATGAGCAGTTCTTC.

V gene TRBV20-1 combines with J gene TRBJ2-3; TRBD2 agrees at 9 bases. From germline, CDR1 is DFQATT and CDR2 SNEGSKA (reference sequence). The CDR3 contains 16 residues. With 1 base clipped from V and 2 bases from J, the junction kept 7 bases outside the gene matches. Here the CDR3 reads CSARGALAGNTDTQYF. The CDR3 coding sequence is TGCAGTGCTAGAGGAGCGCTAGCGGGGAACACAGATACGCAGTATTTT.

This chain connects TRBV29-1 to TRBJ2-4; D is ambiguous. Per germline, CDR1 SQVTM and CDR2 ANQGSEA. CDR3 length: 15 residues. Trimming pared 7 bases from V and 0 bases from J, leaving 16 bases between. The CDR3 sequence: CSAEGTVLAKNIQYF. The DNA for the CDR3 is TGCAGCGCCGAAGGAACAGTGCTAGCCAAAAACATTCAGTACTTC.

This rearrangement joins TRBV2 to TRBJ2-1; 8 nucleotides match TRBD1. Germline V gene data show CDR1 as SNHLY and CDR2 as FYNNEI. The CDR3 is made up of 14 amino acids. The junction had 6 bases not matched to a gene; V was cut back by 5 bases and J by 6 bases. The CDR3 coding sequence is TGTGCCAGCAGTCCCAAAACAGGGGGCAATGAGCAGTTCTTC. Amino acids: CASSPKTGGNEQFF.

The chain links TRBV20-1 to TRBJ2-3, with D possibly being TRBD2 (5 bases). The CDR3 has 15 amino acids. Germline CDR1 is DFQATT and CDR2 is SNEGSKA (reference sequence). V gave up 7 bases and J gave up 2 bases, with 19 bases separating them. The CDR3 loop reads CSGEKKRESTDTQYF. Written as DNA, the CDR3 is TGCAGTGGTGAGAAAAAGAGGGAGTCCACAGATACGCAGTATTTT.

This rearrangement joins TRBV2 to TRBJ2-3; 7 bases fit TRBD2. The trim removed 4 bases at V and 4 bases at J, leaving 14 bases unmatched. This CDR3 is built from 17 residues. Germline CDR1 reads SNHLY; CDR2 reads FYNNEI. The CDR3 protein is CASSGEDIGLAADTQYF. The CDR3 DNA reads TGTGCCAGCAGTGGAGAAGACATTGGCCTAGCGGCAGATACGCAGTATTTT.

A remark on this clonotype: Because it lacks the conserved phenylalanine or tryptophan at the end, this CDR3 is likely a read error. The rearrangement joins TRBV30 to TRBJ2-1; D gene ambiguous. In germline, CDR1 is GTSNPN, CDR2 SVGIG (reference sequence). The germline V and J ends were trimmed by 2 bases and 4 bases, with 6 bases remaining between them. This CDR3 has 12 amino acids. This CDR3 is CAWSYNYNEQFL. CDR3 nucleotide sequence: TGTGCCTGGAGTTACAATTACAATGAGCAGTTCCTC.

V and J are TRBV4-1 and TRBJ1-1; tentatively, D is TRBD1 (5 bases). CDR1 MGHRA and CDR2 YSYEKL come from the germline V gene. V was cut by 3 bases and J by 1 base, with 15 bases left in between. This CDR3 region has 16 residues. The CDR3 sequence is CASSQGPGATNTEAFF. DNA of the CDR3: TGCGCCAGCAGCCAGGGGCCGGGAGCTACGAACACTGAAGCTTTCTTT.

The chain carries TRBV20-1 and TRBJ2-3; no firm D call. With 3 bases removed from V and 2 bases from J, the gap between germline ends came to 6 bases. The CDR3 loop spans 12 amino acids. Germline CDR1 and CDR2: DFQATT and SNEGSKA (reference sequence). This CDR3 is CSASVHTDTQYF. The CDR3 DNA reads TGCAGTGCTAGTGTCCACACAGATACGCAGTATTTT.

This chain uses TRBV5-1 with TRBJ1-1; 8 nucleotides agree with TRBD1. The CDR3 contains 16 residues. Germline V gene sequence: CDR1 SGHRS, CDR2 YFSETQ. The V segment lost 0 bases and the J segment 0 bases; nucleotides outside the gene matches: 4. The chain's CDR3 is CASSLAPGGMNTEAFF. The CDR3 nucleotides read TGCGCCAGCAGCTTGGCCCCAGGGGGCATGAACACTGAAGCTTTCTTT. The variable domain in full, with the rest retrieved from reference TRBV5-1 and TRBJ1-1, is KAGVTQTPRYLIKTRGQQVTLSCSPISGHRSVSWYQQTPGQGLQFLFEYFSETQRNKGNFPGRFSGRQFSNSRSEMNVSTLELGDSALYLCASSLAPGGMNTEAFFGQGTRLTVV.

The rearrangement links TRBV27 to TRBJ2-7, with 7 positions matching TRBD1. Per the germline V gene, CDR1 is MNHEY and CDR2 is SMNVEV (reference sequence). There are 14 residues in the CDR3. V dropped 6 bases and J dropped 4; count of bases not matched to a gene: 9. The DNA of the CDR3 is TGTGCCAGCAGACGGGACAGACAGTTTTACGAGCAGTACTTC. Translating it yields CASRRDRQFYEQYF.

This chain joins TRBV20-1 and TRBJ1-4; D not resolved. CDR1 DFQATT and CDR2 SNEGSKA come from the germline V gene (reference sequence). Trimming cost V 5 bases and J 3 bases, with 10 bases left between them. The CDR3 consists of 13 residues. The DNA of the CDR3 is TGCAGTGCTCTCCGGGGATCTAATGAAAAACTGTTTTTT. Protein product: CSALRGSNEKLFF.

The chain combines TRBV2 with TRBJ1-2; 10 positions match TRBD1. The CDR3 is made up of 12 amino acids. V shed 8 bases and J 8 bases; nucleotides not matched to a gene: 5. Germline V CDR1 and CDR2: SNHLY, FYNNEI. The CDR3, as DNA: TGTGCCAGCCAGACAGGGGGCCGAGGCTACACCTTC. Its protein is CASQTGGRGYTF. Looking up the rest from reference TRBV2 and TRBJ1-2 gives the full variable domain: EPEVTQTPSHQVTQMGQEVILRCVPISNHLYFYWYRQILGQKVEFLVSFYNNEISEKSEIFDDQFSVERPDGSNFTLKIRSTKLEDSAMYFCASQTGGRGYTFGSGTRLTVV.

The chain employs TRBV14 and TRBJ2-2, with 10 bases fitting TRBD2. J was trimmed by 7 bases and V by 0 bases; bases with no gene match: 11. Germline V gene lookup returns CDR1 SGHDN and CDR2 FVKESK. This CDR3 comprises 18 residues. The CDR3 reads CASSQELAGPGLGGELFF. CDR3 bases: TGTGCCAGCAGCCAAGAACTAGCGGGACCCGGCCTTGGCGGGGAGCTGTTTTTT.

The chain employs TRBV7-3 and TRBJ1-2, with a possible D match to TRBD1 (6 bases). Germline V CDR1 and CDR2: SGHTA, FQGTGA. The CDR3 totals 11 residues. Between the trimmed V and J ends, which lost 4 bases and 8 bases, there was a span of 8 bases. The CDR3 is CASSSGVGYTF. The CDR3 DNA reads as TGTGCCAGCAGCTCAGGGGTAGGCTACACCTTC.